Presented here are 3 T cell receptor beta chains from one specimen sequenced in a study of shared clonotypes between healthy human individuals. This table comes from immunoSEQ multiplex PCR, and its TCRdb copy is limited to in-frame clones, with some not included. Of hundreds of thousands of clones in the sample, more than 70% were seen once. Sequencing input: memory CD4+ T cells sorted from blood. Subset given: CD45RA-negative fraction. Receptors were obtained from a woman aged 25 to 45 in good health.

The chain couples TRBV20-1 to TRBJ1-2; D uncertain. V was shortened by 5 bases and J by 5 bases, with 9 bases between the two germline ends. CDR3 length: 11 residues. Per the germline V gene, CDR1 is DFQATT and CDR2 is SNEGSKA (reference sequence). The CDR3 DNA follows: TGCAGTGCTCAGCTACGATATGGCTACACCTTC. Residues: CSAQLRYGYTF.

In its sample, this clone was seen once. V and J are TRBV5-1 and TRBJ1-1; D possibly corresponds to TRBD1 (6 bases). CDR1 SGHRS and CDR2 YFSETQ come from the germline V gene. The CDR3 runs 14 residues. Trimming stripped 1 base from V and 5 bases from J, with 12 bases between. The CDR3 reads CASSLLEGDTEAFF. The CDR3 DNA follows: TGCGCCAGCAGCTTGTTGGAGGGGGATACTGAAGCTTTCTTT.

This sequence joins TRBV19 and TRBJ1-1; 7 nucleotides align to TRBD1. CDR3 length equals 15 residues. V shed 3 bases, J shed 3 bases, and the junction held 7 bases outside the gene matches. Looked up from germline, CDR1 is LNHDA and CDR2 is SQIVND (reference sequence). The CDR3 region has the DNA TGTGCCAGTAGTATCCAGTCAGGGGGTTACACTGAAGCTTTCTTT. Its translation: CASSIQSGGYTEAFF. The whole variable domain, remainder taken from reference TRBV19 and TRBJ1-1, is DGGITQSPKYLFRKEGQNVTLSCEQNLNHDAMYWYRQDPGQGLRLIYYSQIVNDFQKGDIAEGYSVSREKKESFPLTVTSAQKNPTAFYLCASSIQSGGYTEAFFGQGTRLTVV.